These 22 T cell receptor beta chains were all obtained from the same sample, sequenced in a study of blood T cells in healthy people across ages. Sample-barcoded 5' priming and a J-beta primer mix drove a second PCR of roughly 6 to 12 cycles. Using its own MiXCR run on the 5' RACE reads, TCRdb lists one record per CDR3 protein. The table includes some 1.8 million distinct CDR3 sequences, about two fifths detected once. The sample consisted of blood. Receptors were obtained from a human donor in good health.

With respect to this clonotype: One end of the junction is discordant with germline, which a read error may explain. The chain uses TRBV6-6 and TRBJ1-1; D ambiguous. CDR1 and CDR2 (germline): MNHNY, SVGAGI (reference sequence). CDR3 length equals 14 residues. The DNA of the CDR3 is TGTCCCAGCAGCTTAAGCGGCATCTACACTGAAGCTTTCTTT. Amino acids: CPSSLSGIYTEAFF.

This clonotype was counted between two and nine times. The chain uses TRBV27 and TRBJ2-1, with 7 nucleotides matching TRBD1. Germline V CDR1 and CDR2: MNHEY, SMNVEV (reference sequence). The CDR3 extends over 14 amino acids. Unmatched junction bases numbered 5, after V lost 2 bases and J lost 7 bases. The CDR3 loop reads CASSLPDRINEQFF. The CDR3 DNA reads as TGTGCCAGCAGTTTACCGGACAGGATAAATGAGCAGTTCTTC.

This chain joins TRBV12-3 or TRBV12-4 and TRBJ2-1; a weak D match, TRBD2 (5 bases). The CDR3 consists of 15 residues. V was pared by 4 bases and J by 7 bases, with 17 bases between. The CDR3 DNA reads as TGTGCCAGCAGTTCTCTAGCCCCCCTAGGGAATGAGCAGTTCTTC. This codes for CASSSLAPLGNEQFF.

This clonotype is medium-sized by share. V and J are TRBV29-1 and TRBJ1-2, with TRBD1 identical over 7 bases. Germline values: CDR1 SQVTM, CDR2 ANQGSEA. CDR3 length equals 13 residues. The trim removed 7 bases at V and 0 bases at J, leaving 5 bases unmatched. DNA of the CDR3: TGCAGCGCCCGGGACAGCACTAACTATGGCTACACCTTC. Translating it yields CSARDSTNYGYTF.

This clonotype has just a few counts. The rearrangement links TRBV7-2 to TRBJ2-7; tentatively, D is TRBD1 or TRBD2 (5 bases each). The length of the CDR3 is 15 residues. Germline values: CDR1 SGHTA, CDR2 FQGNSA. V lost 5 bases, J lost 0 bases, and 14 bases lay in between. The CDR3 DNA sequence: TGTGCCAGCAGCCCCAGGGCTACTAGCTCCTACGAGCAGTACTTC. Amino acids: CASSPRATSSYEQYF.

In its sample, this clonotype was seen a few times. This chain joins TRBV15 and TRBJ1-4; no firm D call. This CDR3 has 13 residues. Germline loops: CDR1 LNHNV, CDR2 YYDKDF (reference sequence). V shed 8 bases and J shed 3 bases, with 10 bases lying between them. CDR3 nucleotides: TGTGCCACCGTTGGGTCGTCTAATGAAAAACTGTTTTTT. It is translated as CATVGSSNEKLFF.

This CDR3 is CASSPSARGGVDEQFF. The CDR3 DNA reads as TGTGCCAGCAGCCCCTCGGCCCGCGGGGGGGTGGATGAGCAGTTCTTC. This sequence joins TRBV7-3 and TRBJ2-1; 9 bases are shared with TRBD2. The germline V gene encodes CDR1 SGHTA and CDR2 FQGTGA. This CDR3 is 16 amino acids long. Trimming removed 5 bases from V and 8 bases from J; junction bases left unmatched: 13.

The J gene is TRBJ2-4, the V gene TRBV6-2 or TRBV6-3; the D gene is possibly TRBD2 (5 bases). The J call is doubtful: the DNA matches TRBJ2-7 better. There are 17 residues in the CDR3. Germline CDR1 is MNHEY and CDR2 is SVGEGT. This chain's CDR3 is CASSYRLDSEDSYEQYF. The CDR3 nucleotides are TGTGCCAGCAGTTACCGGCTTGATAGCGAGGATTCTTACGAGCAGTACTTC.

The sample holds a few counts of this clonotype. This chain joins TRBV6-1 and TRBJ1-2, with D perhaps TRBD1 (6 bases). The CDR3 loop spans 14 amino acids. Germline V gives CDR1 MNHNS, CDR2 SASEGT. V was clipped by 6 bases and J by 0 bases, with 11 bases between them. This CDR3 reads CASRPTGPNYGYTF. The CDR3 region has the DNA TGTGCCAGCAGGCCGACAGGCCCTAACTATGGCTACACCTTC.

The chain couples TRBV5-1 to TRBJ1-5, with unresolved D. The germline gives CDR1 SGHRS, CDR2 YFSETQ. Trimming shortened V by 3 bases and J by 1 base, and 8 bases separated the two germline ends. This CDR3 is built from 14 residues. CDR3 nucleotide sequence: TGCGCCAGCAGCTCTGGGGAAAGCAATCAGCCCCAGCATTTT. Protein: CASSSGESNQPQHF.

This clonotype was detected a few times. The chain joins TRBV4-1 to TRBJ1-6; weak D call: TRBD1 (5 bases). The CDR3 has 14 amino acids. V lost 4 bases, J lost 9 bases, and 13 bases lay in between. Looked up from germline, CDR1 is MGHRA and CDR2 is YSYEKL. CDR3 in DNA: TGCGCCAGCAGCCCGGCCGGTGGGGGTTCACCCCTCCACTTT. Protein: CASSPAGGGSPLHF.

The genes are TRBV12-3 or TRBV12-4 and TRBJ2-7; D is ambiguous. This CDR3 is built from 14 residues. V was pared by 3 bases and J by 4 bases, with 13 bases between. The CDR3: CASSFELAAYEQYF. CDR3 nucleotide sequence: TGTGCCAGCAGTTTTGAACTGGCAGCTTACGAGCAGTACTTC.

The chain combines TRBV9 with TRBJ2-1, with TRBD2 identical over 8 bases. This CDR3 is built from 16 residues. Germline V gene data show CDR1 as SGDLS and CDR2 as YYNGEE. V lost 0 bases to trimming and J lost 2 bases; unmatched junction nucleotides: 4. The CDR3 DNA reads TGTGCCAGCAGCGTAGTGGGTAGCGGGGCCTACAATGAGCAGTTCTTC. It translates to CASSVVGSGAYNEQFF.

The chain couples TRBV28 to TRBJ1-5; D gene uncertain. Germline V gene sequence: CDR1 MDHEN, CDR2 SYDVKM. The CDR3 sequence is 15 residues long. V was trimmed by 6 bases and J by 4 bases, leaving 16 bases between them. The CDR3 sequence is CASSAAMGKNQPQHF. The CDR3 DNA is TGTGCCAGCAGCGCAGCTATGGGTAAGAATCAGCCCCAGCATTTT. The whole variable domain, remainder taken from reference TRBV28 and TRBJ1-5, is DVKVTQSSRYLVKRTGEKVFLECVQDMDHENMFWYRQDPGLGLRLIYFSYDVKMKEKGDIPEGYSVSREKKERFSLILESASTNQTSMYLCASSAAMGKNQPQHFGDGTRLSIL.

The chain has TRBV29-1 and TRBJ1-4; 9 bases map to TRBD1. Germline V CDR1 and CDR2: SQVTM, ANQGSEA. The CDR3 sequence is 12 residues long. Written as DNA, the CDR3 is TGCAGTGCCGGGACAGGGAGTGAAAAACTGTTTTTT. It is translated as CSAGTGSEKLFF.

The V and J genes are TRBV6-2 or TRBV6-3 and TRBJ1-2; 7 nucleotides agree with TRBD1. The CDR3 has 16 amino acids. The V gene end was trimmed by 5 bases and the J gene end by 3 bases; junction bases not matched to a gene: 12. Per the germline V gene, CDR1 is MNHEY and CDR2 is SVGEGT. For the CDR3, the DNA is TGTGCCAGCAGTCCGAGTAGGGGGCATCCTGACTATGGCTACACCTTC. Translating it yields CASSPSRGHPDYGYTF.

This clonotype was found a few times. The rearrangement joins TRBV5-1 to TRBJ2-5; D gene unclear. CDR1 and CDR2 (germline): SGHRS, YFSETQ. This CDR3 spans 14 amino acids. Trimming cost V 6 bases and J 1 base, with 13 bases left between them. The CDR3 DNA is TGCGCCAGCACCCCAGCTCAGTTCCAAGAGACCCAGTACTTC. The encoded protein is CASTPAQFQETQYF.

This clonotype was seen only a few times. CDR3 residues: CASSEGPTVGYEQYF. The CDR3 region has the DNA TGTGCCAGCAGCGAGGGCCCGACAGTAGGGTACGAGCAGTACTTC. The chain combines TRBV9 with TRBJ2-7, with D perhaps matching TRBD1 (5 bases). Trimming took 3 bases from V and 4 from J, leaving 17 bases between them. This CDR3 region has 15 residues. In germline, CDR1 is SGDLS, CDR2 YYNGEE.

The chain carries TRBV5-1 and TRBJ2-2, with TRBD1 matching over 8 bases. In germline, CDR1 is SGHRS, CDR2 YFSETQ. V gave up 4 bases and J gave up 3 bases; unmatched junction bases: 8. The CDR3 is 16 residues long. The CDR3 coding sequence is TGCGCCAGCAGCCACTTGCAGGGGGCGGACACCGGGGAGCTGTTTTTT. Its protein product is CASSHLQGADTGELFF.

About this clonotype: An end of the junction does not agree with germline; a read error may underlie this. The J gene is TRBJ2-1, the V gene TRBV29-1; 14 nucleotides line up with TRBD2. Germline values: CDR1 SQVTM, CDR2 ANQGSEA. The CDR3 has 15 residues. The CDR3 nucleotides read TGCAGCGTGGAGTACGGGACTAGCGGGGGCAATGAGCAGGTCTTC. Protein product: CSVEYGTSGGNEQVF.

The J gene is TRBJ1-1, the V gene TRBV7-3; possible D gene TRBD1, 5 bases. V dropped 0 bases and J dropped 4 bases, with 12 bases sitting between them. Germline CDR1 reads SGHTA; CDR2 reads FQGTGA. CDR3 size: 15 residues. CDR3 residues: CASSLTRTPSTEAFF. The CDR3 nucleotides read TGTGCCAGCAGCTTAACAAGGACACCTTCCACTGAAGCTTTCTTT.

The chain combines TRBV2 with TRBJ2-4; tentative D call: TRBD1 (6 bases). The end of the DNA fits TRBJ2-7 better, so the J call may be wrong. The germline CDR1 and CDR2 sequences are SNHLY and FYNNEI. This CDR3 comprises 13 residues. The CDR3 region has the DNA TGTGCCAGCAACGACAGGTTATCCTACGAGCAGTACTTC. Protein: CASNDRLSYEQYF.